This entry lists 26 T cell receptor beta chains sequenced from one sample in a study of breast tumors, draining lymph nodes, adjacent tissues (dated by TCRdb to about 2016). The method was multiplex PCR. This sample was sequenced with an Illumina HiSeq 2000. TCRdb redid the processing of the public reads, applying fastp at Q25 and MiXCR, and retained in-frame beta chains. Rows are combined by CDR3 protein, so each entry shows the most common genes and DNA. The sample has 130,000 or so distinct CDR3 sequences on record, 21% of them singletons. The ten largest clones represent 2% to 2.5% of the sample. Lymph node samples were obtained from the axillary draining lymph nodes of breast cancer patients. The specimen was axillary lymph node tissue. These receptors were obtained from a female donor with breast cancer. Some clones in this sample may be carry-over from other donors' samples.

This clonotype has at least ten counts. V and J are TRBV20-1 and TRBJ2-1, with TRBD2 matching over 8 bases. The CDR3 length is 13 residues. Germline assignment: CDR1 DFQATT and CDR2 SNEGSKA (reference sequence). The CDR3: CSGGEVPLNEQFF. The CDR3 DNA is TGCAGCGGGGGGGAGGTGCCTCTCAATGAGCAGTTCTTC.

This clonotype was found many times. CDR3: CSAHSGTGSGYTF. CDR3 in DNA: TGCAGTGCTCACTCCGGGACAGGGTCTGGCTACACCTTC. J is TRBJ1-2 and V is TRBV20-1; TRBD1 agrees at 9 bases. CDR1 and CDR2 (germline): DFQATT, SNEGSKA (reference sequence). The trim removed 5 bases at V and 7 bases at J, leaving 8 bases unmatched. The CDR3 contains 13 residues.

This clonotype showed up many times. The chain recombines TRBV20-1 with TRBJ2-7; 7 nucleotides align to TRBD1. V was pared by 6 bases and J by 2 bases, with 7 bases of the junction left unmatched. This CDR3 contains 13 residues. CDR1 and CDR2 from the germline V gene are DFQATT and SNEGSKA (reference sequence). The CDR3 nucleotides read TGCAGTGCGCCTGGGACAGAACCCTACGAGCAGTACTTC. It is translated as CSAPGTEPYEQYF.

The sample holds many counts of this clonotype. The chain uses TRBV5-1 and TRBJ2-1; 14 nucleotides agree with TRBD2. This CDR3 has 13 residues. The V and J ends lost 4 bases and 15 bases, in that order; junction bases with no gene match: 6. Germline CDR1 reads SGHRS; CDR2 reads YFSETQ. The CDR3 nucleotides read TGCGCCAGCAGCGGGGGACTAGCGGGAGACGTGTTCTTC. Residues: CASSGGLAGDVFF.

This rearrangement joins TRBV30 to TRBJ1-4; D may be TRBD1 (5 bases). The V end was cut by 4 bases, the J end by 7 bases, with 13 bases between. The CDR3 has 13 residues. CDR1 is GTSNPN, CDR2 SVGIG, per germline (reference sequence). CDR3: CAWTGPRGEKLFF. CDR3 sequence (DNA): TGTGCCTGGACAGGGCCTCGGGGTGAAAAACTGTTTTTT.

Only a few counts were recorded for this clonotype. The chain employs TRBV28 and TRBJ1-4; 7 nucleotides match TRBD1. The ends lost 5 bases at V and 6 bases at J; junction bases unmatched: 6. CDR1 and CDR2 (germline): MDHEN, SYDVKM. CDR3 length equals 14 residues. CDR3 coding DNA: TGTGCCAGCAGTAAGGGGGCCTTAGATGAAAAACTGTTTTTT. Translation: CASSKGALDEKLFF.

The chain carries TRBV7-9 and TRBJ2-5, with 9 positions matching TRBD2. Germline lookup yields CDR1 SEHNR and CDR2 FQNEAQ (reference sequence). J gave up 6 bases and V 2 bases, and 22 bases lay outside the gene matches. The CDR3 loop spans 20 amino acids. The CDR3 DNA reads TGTGCCAGCAGCTTAAATACACTAACTTCTGTGGCTAGCGGGAAACAGACCCAGTACTTC. As protein: CASSLNTLTSVASGKQTQYF.

In the case of this clonotype: A single base separates this from a much larger clone, so it may be a read error. The V call is TRBV3-1, the J call TRBJ1-4, with TRBD1 matching over 7 bases. The germline V gene has CDR1 LGHDT and CDR2 YNNKEL (reference sequence). The CDR3 is 15 residues long. CDR3 amino acids: CASSQDRGKNGKLFF. The CDR3, as DNA: TGTGCCAGCAGCCAAGACAGGGGGAAGAATGGAAAACTGTTTTTT.

This clonotype was counted many times. This chain joins TRBV2 and TRBJ2-7, with D uncertain. Germline CDR1 reads SNHLY; CDR2 reads FYNNEI. The CDR3 spans 12 residues. V lost 6 bases and J lost 5, with 11 bases in between. CDR3 coding DNA: TGTGCCAGCAGGCTGGGATGGAACGAGCAGTACTTC. It encodes CASRLGWNEQYF.

This clonotype appeared many times. The V call is TRBV28, the J call TRBJ2-7; D gene unclear. Trimming removed 7 bases at V and 2 bases at J, with 15 bases between. The CDR3 has 14 amino acids. Germline CDR1 and CDR2: MDHEN and SYDVKM. The CDR3 DNA follows: TGTGCCAGCACTCAAGGTGAAATCCCCTACGAGCAGTACTTC. Encoded protein: CASTQGEIPYEQYF.

A few counts support this clonotype. The V and J genes are TRBV28 and TRBJ1-5; D is ambiguous. V was pared by 6 bases and J by 5 bases, with 17 bases between. CDR3 size: 15 residues. CDR1 and CDR2 from the germline V gene are MDHEN and SYDVKM. CDR3 nucleotides: TGTGCCAGCAGCCCCGGATCTGTAGGCGATCAGCCCCAGCATTTT. It translates to CASSPGSVGDQPQHF.

This clonotype was counted ten times or more. The chain combines TRBV28 with TRBJ2-5; 11 nucleotides match TRBD1. CDR3 length equals 15 residues. In germline, CDR1 is MDHEN, CDR2 SYDVKM. J gave up 5 bases and V 5 bases, and 7 bases lay outside the gene matches. The CDR3 loop is CASSAGQGARETQYF. The CDR3, as DNA: TGTGCCAGCAGTGCTGGACAGGGGGCTAGGGAGACCCAGTACTTC.

Concerning this clonotype itself: A much bigger clone sits one base away, suggesting this may be a read error. CDR3 amino acids: CASSTHGQGGDVKLFF. The CDR3 bases are TGTGCCAGTAGTACCCATGGACAGGGCGGTGATGTAAAACTGTTTTTT. V and J are TRBV19 and TRBJ1-4; the match to TRBD1 covers 8 bases. Per the germline V gene, CDR1 is LNHDA and CDR2 is SQIVND (reference sequence). The ends lost 4 bases at V and 10 bases at J; junction bases unmatched: 14. The CDR3 spans 16 residues.

This clonotype has a count of ten or more. V gene TRBV20-1 combines with J gene TRBJ2-3; the match to TRBD2 covers 9 bases. CDR3 length equals 15 residues. The V and J ends lost 3 bases and 4 bases, in that order; junction bases with no gene match: 8. Germline V gene lookup returns CDR1 DFQATT and CDR2 SNEGSKA (reference sequence). CDR3 loop: CSASRREGPADTQYF. The DNA of the CDR3 is TGCAGTGCTAGTCGGCGGGAGGGCCCCGCAGATACGCAGTATTTT.

Note on this clonotype: This may be a read error: a much more frequent sequence differs by one nucleotide. The chain uses TRBV30 and TRBJ2-7; no clear D gene. CDR3 length: 13 amino acids. CDR1 is GTSNPN and CDR2 is SVGIG in the germline V gene (reference sequence). Trimming removed 0 bases from V and 4 bases from J, with 10 bases in between. DNA for the CDR3: TGTGCCTGGAGTGTATGTTTGGGGTACGAGCAGTACTTC. Encoded protein: CAWSVCLGYEQYF.

The J gene is TRBJ1-5, the V gene TRBV19, with 10 bases aligning to TRBD1. The CDR3 is 15 amino acids. The V segment lost 6 bases and the J segment 2 bases; nucleotides outside the gene matches: 4. Germline CDR1 reads LNHDA; CDR2 reads SQIVND (reference sequence). In nucleotides, the CDR3 is TGTGCCAGTAGGACGACAGGGGGCGGCAATCAGCCCCAGCATTTT. Encoded protein: CASRTTGGGNQPQHF.

The table lists this clonotype with many counts. This chain links TRBV6-5 with TRBJ2-7; no firm D call. Germline CDR1 and CDR2: MNHEY and SVGAGI. The CDR3 runs to 13 residues. Trimming shortened V by 0 bases and J by 3 bases, and 6 bases separated the two germline ends. The CDR3 DNA reads as TGTGCCAGCAGTTACTCGACGGGCTACGAGCAGTACTTC. This codes for CASSYSTGYEQYF.

On this clonotype: Possible read error: a much larger clone is one base away. This rearrangement joins TRBV9 to TRBJ1-3, with D possibly being TRBD1 (5 bases). Germline CDR1 and CDR2: SGDLS and YYNGEE. The CDR3 covers 15 residues. The CDR3 is CASSAGTTSGNTIHF. DNA for the CDR3: TGTGCCAGCAGCGCAGGGACCACCTCTGGAAACACCATACATTTT.

This chain links TRBV3-1 with TRBJ1-3; D is unresolved. The CDR3 has 13 residues. Per the germline V gene, CDR1 is LGHDT and CDR2 is YNNKEL (reference sequence). V lost 3 bases, J lost 2 bases, and 5 bases lay in between. CDR3 sequence (DNA): TGTGCCAGCAGCCAGAAACCTGGAAACACCATATATTTT. Protein: CASSQKPGNTIYF.

This clonotype was picked up many times. The rearrangement joins TRBV10-2 to TRBJ2-7; 7 nucleotides line up with TRBD2. The junction had 11 bases not matched to a gene; V was cut back by 4 bases and J by 5 bases. The CDR3 contains 15 residues. The germline V gene encodes CDR1 WSHSY and CDR2 SAAADI. DNA of the CDR3: TGCGCCAGCAGTGCCACTGAACTAGCGCAAGACGAGCAGTACTTC. This codes for CASSATELAQDEQYF.

This clonotype has a single count. This sequence joins TRBV20-1 and TRBJ1-1, with D perhaps TRBD1 (6 bases). Germline CDR1 is DFQATT and CDR2 is SNEGSKA (reference sequence). Trimming left V 0 bases short and J 13 bases short, with 18 bases between. The CDR3 covers 13 residues. In DNA form, the CDR3 reads TGCAGTGCTAGAGAAGACGGGGGGCTGGTGGGTTTCTTT. Its protein product is CSAREDGGLVGFF.

This clonotype was observed at least ten times. V is TRBV6-1 and J is TRBJ2-2, with 8 positions matching TRBD1. J was trimmed by 3 bases and V by 4 bases; bases with no gene match: 1. CDR1 and CDR2 from the germline V gene are MNHNS and SASEGT. This CDR3 comprises 14 residues. The CDR3 reads CASSAQGDTGELFF. CDR3 sequence (DNA): TGTGCCAGCAGTGCACAGGGGGACACCGGGGAGCTGTTTTTT.

This clonotype was detected ten times or more. This rearrangement joins TRBV13 to TRBJ2-2; 7 bases are shared with TRBD2. Germline V gene data show CDR1 as PRHDT and CDR2 as FYEKMQ (reference sequence). V lost 0 bases, J lost 2 bases, and 6 bases stayed unmatched. The CDR3 runs to 17 residues. The CDR3 DNA is TGTGCCAGCAGCTTAGGCCGCCTAGCGGCAAACACCGGGGAGCTGTTTTTT. Amino acids: CASSLGRLAANTGELFF.

This clonotype came up a few times. V usage is TRBV4-1 and J usage is TRBJ1-3; D unresolved. CDR1 and CDR2 from the germline V gene are MGHRA and YSYEKL. Trimming shortened V by 3 bases and J by 0 bases, and 18 bases separated the two germline ends. The CDR3 is 18 residues long. The CDR3 reads CASSHTQVTGNSGNTIYF. In nucleotides, the CDR3 is TGCGCCAGCAGCCACACCCAGGTAACGGGAAACTCTGGAAACACCATATATTTT.

Remarks on this clonotype: A clone one base away is much larger, so this may be a read error. V gene TRBV11-2 combines with J gene TRBJ2-7, with D possibly called TRBD1 or TRBD2 (5 bases each). This CDR3 comprises 15 residues. V dropped 5 bases and J dropped 1 base, with 15 bases sitting between them. CDR1 and CDR2 (germline): SGHAT, FQNNGV. CDR3: CASSRDWDHSYEQYF. The CDR3, as DNA: TGTGCCAGCAGCCGAGACTGGGACCATTCCTACGAGCAGTACTTC.

Points on this clonotype: A read error may explain this, as a much larger clone is one base away. The chain joins TRBV2 to TRBJ1-5, with D perhaps matching TRBD1 (5 bases). Germline V gene sequence: CDR1 SNHLY, CDR2 FYNNEI. The CDR3 contains 13 residues. In DNA, the CDR3 is TGTGCCACCTCGGGGCTTACGGATCAGCCCCGGCATTTT. Amino acid sequence: CATSGLTDQPRHF.